Described below is a single TCR beta chain sequence and its context. Its antigen is unknown. Germline V CDR1 and CDR2: SNHLY, FYNNEI. Between the trimmed V and J ends, which lost 4 bases and 1 base, there was a span of 11 bases. This CDR3 comprises 14 residues. This sample is drawn from a study of regulatory dendritic cells for organ transplantation. Findings and limits, study-wide: Among resting subsets, memory CD8+ cells contained the most alloreactive clonotypes. Considerable individual heterogeneity was seen in alloreactive memory CD8+ T cells. Mature dendritic cells appeared to drive more memory CD8+ clonal expansion than regulatory ones. Naive T cells showed high diversity, memory cells less, memory CD8+ least.

Sequencing used immunoSEQ multiplex PCR; TCRdb keeps in-frame clones, though not all of them. Here the sample spans 7,700 or so clones, less than 75% being singletons. Sorted subsets were CFSE-labeled and cultured 4 to 6 days with allogeneic dendritic cells. The chain couples TRBV2 to TRBJ2-7; D not resolved. This clonotype was obtained from a human donor in good health. Sequencing was carried out using memory CD4+ T cells from blood cultured with dendritic cells. As for subset: CD45RO+ memory T cells. CDR3 protein: CASSALRTSYEQYF. The CDR3 nucleotides are TGTGCCAGCAGTGCATTACGTACATCCTACGAGCAGTACTTC.